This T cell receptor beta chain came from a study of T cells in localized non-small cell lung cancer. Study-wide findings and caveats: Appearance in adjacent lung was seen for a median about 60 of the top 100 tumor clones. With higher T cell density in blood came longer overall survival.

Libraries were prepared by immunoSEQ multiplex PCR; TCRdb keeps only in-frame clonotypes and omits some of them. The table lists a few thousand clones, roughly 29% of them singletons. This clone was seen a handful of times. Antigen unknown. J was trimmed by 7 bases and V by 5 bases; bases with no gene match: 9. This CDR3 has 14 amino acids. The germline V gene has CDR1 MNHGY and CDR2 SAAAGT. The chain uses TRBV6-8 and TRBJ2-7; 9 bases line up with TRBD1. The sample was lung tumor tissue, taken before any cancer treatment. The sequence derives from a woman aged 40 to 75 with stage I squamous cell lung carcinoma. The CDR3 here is CASSTTQGAGEQYF. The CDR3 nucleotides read TGTGCCAGCAGTACAACACAGGGGGCGGGAGAGCAGTACTTC.